One sample yielded the 14 T cell receptor beta chains listed below, sequenced in a study of blood T cell repertoires in COVID-19. The method was immunoSEQ multiplex PCR; TCRdb's version includes in-frame clones alone and lacks a portion of them. This table has under 350,000 clones, around 86% appearing once. The sequencing sample was made of PBMCs or T cells enriched from blood (not recorded which). All receptors derive from a middle-aged woman with acute COVID-19.

The J gene is TRBJ2-1, the V gene TRBV7-2; unclear D gene. This CDR3 spans 14 amino acids. Germline V lookup: CDR1 SGHTA, CDR2 FQGNSA. Trimming removed 0 bases at V and 13 bases at J, with 16 bases between. CDR3: CASSLASAETTQFF. In DNA, the CDR3 is TGTGCCAGCAGCTTAGCGTCAGCTGAGACGACACAGTTCTTC.

CDR3 DNA sequence: TGTGCCAGTAGTAGCAGGGGGAACACTGAAGCTTTCTTT. Translating it yields CASSSRGNTEAFF. The V and J genes are TRBV19 and TRBJ1-1; weak D call: TRBD1 (6 bases). The CDR3 is 13 amino acids. The germline V gene encodes CDR1 LNHDA and CDR2 SQIVND (reference sequence). The V end was cut by 4 bases, the J end by 1 base, with 7 bases between.

This clone was counted once. The chain carries TRBV6-5 and TRBJ2-7; 9 nucleotides match TRBD1. CDR3 size: 16 residues. J lost 6 bases, V lost 0 bases, and 9 bases had no gene match. In germline, CDR1 is MNHEY, CDR2 SVGAGI. This chain's CDR3 is CASSYSGGGQGREQYF. The CDR3 bases are TGTGCCAGCAGTTACTCGGGGGGGGGACAGGGTCGCGAGCAGTACTTC.

The CDR3 sequence: CASSLRRTGTQETQYF. DNA of the CDR3: TGTGCCAGCAGCTTAAGGAGGACAGGGACGCAAGAGACCCAGTACTTC. The chain uses TRBV11-1 and TRBJ2-5, with 8 bases lining up with TRBD1. Germline loops: CDR1 SGHAT, CDR2 FQDESV (reference sequence). CDR3 length: 16 amino acids. V was clipped by 2 bases and J by 2 bases; unmatched bases: 7.

This clone was observed a single time. This chain links TRBV2 with TRBJ2-7; a weak D match, TRBD1 (5 bases). The CDR3 totals 19 residues. The V gene lost 2 bases and the J gene lost 0 bases, with 23 bases spanning the gap. Germline values: CDR1 SNHLY, CDR2 FYNNEI. Here the CDR3 reads CASSENRFPILSNSYEQYF. The DNA of the CDR3 is TGTGCCAGCAGTGAAAACAGGTTTCCTATCCTATCCAACTCCTACGAGCAGTACTTC.

This chain links TRBV19 with TRBJ1-2; D remains ambiguous. The CDR3 consists of 11 residues. The V end was cut by 5 bases, the J end by 7 bases, with 8 bases between. Germline V gene data show CDR1 as LNHDA and CDR2 as SQIVND (reference sequence). This CDR3 is CASSPRGGYTF. The CDR3 nucleotides are TGTGCCAGTAGTCCGAGAGGTGGCTACACCTTC.

The chain couples TRBV7-9 to TRBJ1-1; weak D call: TRBD1 (6 bases). The germline V and J ends were trimmed by 5 bases and 0 bases, with 10 bases remaining between them. This CDR3 is built from 14 residues. CDR1 is SEHNR, CDR2 FQNEAQ, per germline (reference sequence). The CDR3 DNA sequence: TGTGCCAGCAGCATGCGGACAGTGAACACTGAAGCTTTCTTT. It translates to CASSMRTVNTEAFF.

CDR3 DNA: TGTGCCAGCAGCGGCAGGGGTCAGGGGGCGACAGATACGCAGTATTTT. Translated, it gives CASSGRGQGATDTQYF. The chain couples TRBV7-6 to TRBJ2-3, with 8 bases lining up with TRBD1. CDR3 length equals 16 residues. The V segment lost 5 bases and the J segment 3 bases; nucleotides outside the gene matches: 10. The germline CDR1 and CDR2 sequences are SGHVS and FNYEAQ.

This clone was found a few times. This chain joins TRBV7-9 and TRBJ1-1, with a weak D call TRBD1 (6 bases). Germline V gene lookup returns CDR1 SEHNR and CDR2 FQNEAQ (reference sequence). The V gene lost 2 bases and the J gene lost 0 bases, with 10 bases spanning the gap. CDR3 length equals 15 residues. CDR3 protein: CASSLLGQMNTEAFF. CDR3 nucleotide sequence: TGTGCCAGCAGCTTATTAGGACAGATGAACACTGAAGCTTTCTTT.

This sequence joins TRBV11-2 and TRBJ2-2; 12 bases agree with TRBD2. CDR1 is SGHAT and CDR2 is FQNNGV in the germline V gene. The ends lost 1 base at V and 8 bases at J; junction bases unmatched: 8. CDR3 length: 17 residues. CDR3 in amino acids: CASSLVVRLAGAGELFF. The CDR3 DNA follows: TGTGCCAGCAGCTTAGTGGTTCGACTAGCGGGGGCGGGGGAGCTGTTTTTT. Combining the CDR3 with reference TRBV11-2 and TRBJ2-2 gives the whole variable domain EAGVAQSPRYKIIEKRQSVAFWCNPISGHATLYWYQQILGQGPKLLIQFQNNGVVDDSQLPKDRFSAERLKGVDSTLKIQPAKLEDSAVYLCASSLVVRLAGAGELFFGEGSRLTVL.

The V gene is TRBV7-9, the J gene TRBJ2-7, with 9 positions matching TRBD2. V dropped 5 bases and J dropped 5; count of bases not matched to a gene: 7. Germline V lookup: CDR1 SEHNR, CDR2 FQNEAQ (reference sequence). This CDR3 region has 14 residues. The CDR3, as DNA: TGTGCCAGCAGCCCGCGGGAGGGGGCTGACGAGCAGTACTTC. Encoded protein: CASSPREGADEQYF. The whole variable domain, filled in from reference TRBV7-9 and TRBJ2-7, reads DTGVSQNPRHKITKRGQNVTFRCDPISEHNRLYWYRQTLGQGPEFLTYFQNEAQLEKSRLLSDRFSAERPKGSFSTLEIQRTEQGDSAMYLCASSPREGADEQYFGPGTRLTVT.

This rearrangement joins TRBV7-2 to TRBJ1-2; TRBD1 might be the D (5 bases). From germline, CDR1 is SGHTA and CDR2 FQGNSA. This CDR3 has 12 residues. Trimming removed 8 bases at V and 1 base at J, with 8 bases between. This CDR3 is CASPGNNYGYTF. Written as DNA, the CDR3 is TGTGCCAGCCCAGGGAATAACTATGGCTACACCTTC.

The chain uses TRBV19 and TRBJ1-6; TRBD1 aligns across 7 bases. CDR3 length: 14 amino acids. J was trimmed by 7 bases and V by 4 bases; bases with no gene match: 4. CDR1 and CDR2 (germline): LNHDA, SQIVND (reference sequence). The CDR3 protein is CASSSGTANSPLHF. CDR3 bases: TGTGCCAGTAGTAGCGGGACAGCAAATTCACCCCTCCACTTT.

The chain carries TRBV11-2 and TRBJ2-1; 16 positions match TRBD2. Germline V gives CDR1 SGHAT, CDR2 FQNNGV. V shed 6 bases, J shed 4 bases, and the junction held 12 bases outside the gene matches. The CDR3 consists of 19 residues. CDR3 nucleotide sequence: TGTGCCAGCAGGTCGGGACTAGCGGGAGGGCCTGGGGTTTACAATGAGCAGTTCTTC. Translated, it gives CASRSGLAGGPGVYNEQFF. Using reference TRBV11-2 and TRBJ2-1 for the parts outside the CDR3, the full variable domain is EAGVAQSPRYKIIEKRQSVAFWCNPISGHATLYWYQQILGQGPKLLIQFQNNGVVDDSQLPKDRFSAERLKGVDSTLKIQPAKLEDSAVYLCASRSGLAGGPGVYNEQFFGPGTRLTVL.